The rows below give T cell receptor beta chains drawn from one sample of a study of cytomegalovirus exposure and HLA in healthy donors. TCRdb's table, derived via immunoSEQ multiplex PCR, lists solely in-frame clones and lacks some. This table holds 150,000 or so clones, 70% found once. Sequenced: PBMCs. Source of these receptors: a woman aged 55 to 70 in good health and CMV-seropositive. CDR3s include the opening cysteine and the closing phenylalanine or tryptophan. A D gene is named only where the DNA matches it firmly. Part of the rows lack a size; the others show once, few, many or a class for expanded clones.

abundance,j_gene,v_gene,len,d_gene,CDR3nt,CDR3aa
many,TRBJ1-4,TRBV5-4,14,TRBD1,TGTGCCAGCAGCCGGGACAGCAATAATGAAAAACTGTTTTTT,CASSRDSNNEKLFF
.,TRBJ1-5,TRBV27,14,.,TGTGCCAGCAGTACCCGACCGGGTAATCAGCCCCAGCATTTT,CASSTRPGNQPQHF
.,TRBJ2-5,TRBV5-1,15,.,TGCGCCAGCAGCCCGACGGGGGGCGGGGAGGAGACCCAGTACTTC,CASSPTGGGEETQYF
.,TRBJ2-7,TRBV7-9,16,TRBD2,TGTGCCAGCAGCCCCGGGACTAGCGGGACAACCTACGAGCAGTACTTC,CASSPGTSGTTYEQYF
.,TRBJ2-7,TRBV7-2,14,.,TGTGCCAGCAGCCTCGTAGCGTACTCCTACGAGCAGTACTTC,CASSLVAYSYEQYF
.,TRBJ2-5,TRBV5-8,15,.,TGTGCCAGCAGCTTGGATGGGGGGAAACAAGAGACCCAGTACTTC,CASSLDGGKQETQYF
once,TRBJ2-2,TRBV11-2,17,TRBD2,TGTGCCAGCAGCTTATGGCTAGCGGGAGGGGGTACCGGGGAGCTGTTTTTT,CASSLWLAGGGTGELFF
few,TRBJ1-5,TRBV4-1,16,TRBD1,TGCGCCAGCAGCCAAGGGGGGACAGTGAGCAATCAGCCCCAGCATTTT,CASSQGGTVSNQPQHF
.,TRBJ2-1,TRBV2,13,TRBD2,TGTGCCAGCTATTATAGCGGGAGTGGTGAGCAGTTCTTC,CASYYSGSGEQFF
.,TRBJ1-1,TRBV2,15,TRBD1,TGTGCCAGCACTCGAGAGGGACAGACGAACACTGAAGCTTTCTTT,CASTREGQTNTEAFF
few,TRBJ1-4,TRBV11-3,13,.,TGTGCCAGCAGCTTGGGCGCAGGTGAAAAACTGTTTTTT,CASSLGAGEKLFF
.,TRBJ1-2,TRBV29-1,10,.,TGCAGCGCCGACATCAATGGCTACACCTTC,CSADINGYTF
few,TRBJ2-1,TRBV27,16,TRBD2,TGTGCCAGCAGTTTACCACCTACTAGCGGGAGAAATGAGCAGTTCTTC,CASSLPPTSGRNEQFF
.,TRBJ2-7,TRBV5-1,18,TRBD2,TGCGCCAGCAGCTTCCGTTACAGGGGGACTAGCGGAAAGTACGAGCAGTACTTC,CASSFRYRGTSGKYEQYF